These 30 T cell receptor beta chains originate from one sample sequenced in a study of T cells after yellow fever vaccination. TCRdb reanalysed the 5' RACE reads using MiXCR and keeps one entry per CDR3 protein. The sample holds some 120,000 distinct CDR3 sequences, roughly 8.2% seen once. The sample was CD8+ T cells sorted from PBMCs, taken on the day of the yellow fever booster vaccination. Every receptor here comes from a young man who received the YFV17D yellow fever vaccine.

This clonotype appeared many times. The V gene is TRBV15, the J gene TRBJ2-1, with TRBD2 identical over 8 bases. V was clipped by 0 bases and J by 6 bases; unmatched bases: 7. The germline V gene encodes CDR1 LNHNV and CDR2 YYDKDF (reference sequence). This CDR3 is built from 16 residues. DNA of the CDR3: TGTGCCACCAGCAGAGATCGAGGTAGCGGGGTCAATGAGCAGTTCTTC. It is translated as CATSRDRGSGVNEQFF.

The chain is built from TRBV4-3 and TRBJ1-1; 7 bases are shared with TRBD1. V lost 3 bases to trimming and J lost 0 bases; unmatched junction nucleotides: 4. This CDR3 comprises 15 residues. Germline CDR1 LGHNA, CDR2 YSLEER. The DNA for the CDR3 is TGCGCCAGCAGCCACCGACAGGGCCTGAACACTGAAGCTTTCTTT. It translates to CASSHRQGLNTEAFF.

This clonotype was seen many times. The CDR3 DNA reads TGCGCCAGCAGCCAGCCTAGCGGGTACAATGAGCAGTTCTTC. It translates to CASSQPSGYNEQFF. V gene TRBV4-1 combines with J gene TRBJ2-1; 8 positions agree with TRBD2. The CDR3 totals 14 residues. CDR1 is MGHRA, CDR2 YSYEKL, per germline. V dropped 3 bases and J dropped 4; count of bases not matched to a gene: 2.

In its sample, this clonotype was seen a few times. The J gene is TRBJ1-6, the V gene TRBV27; D gene unclear. V was pared by 3 bases and J by 9 bases, with 6 bases between. The CDR3 is made up of 12 amino acids. Germline CDR1 is MNHEY and CDR2 is SMNVEV (reference sequence). The CDR3 DNA follows: TGTGCCAGCAGTTTTCCGGGTTCACCCCTCCACTTT. Residues: CASSFPGSPLHF.

V and J are TRBV10-2 and TRBJ2-7; D possibly matches TRBD1 or TRBD2 (5 bases each). Trimming shortened V by 7 bases and J by 1 base, and 14 bases separated the two germline ends. Germline V gene lookup returns CDR1 WSHSY and CDR2 SAAADI. The CDR3 runs 14 residues. The CDR3 spells CASNPGPGSYEQYV. The DNA of the CDR3 is TGCGCCAGCAATCCGGGACCCGGATCCTACGAGCAGTACGTC.

The table lists this clonotype with a few counts. This chain joins TRBV4-1 and TRBJ2-7, with 12 bases that match TRBD1. The V segment lost 2 bases and the J segment 6 bases; nucleotides outside the gene matches: 11. The CDR3 runs 17 residues. CDR1 and CDR2 (germline): MGHRA, YSYEKL. The CDR3 bases are TGCGCCAGCAGCCAACAGACTCCGGGACAGGGGGCTTCCGAGCAGTACTTC. As protein: CASSQQTPGQGASEQYF.

The rearrangement uses TRBV4-1 and TRBJ2-5, with TRBD1 as a possible D gene (5 bases). Germline CDR1 reads MGHRA; CDR2 reads YSYEKL. V lost 3 bases, J lost 1 base, and 9 bases lay in between. There are 14 residues in the CDR3. The CDR3 sequence: CASSHIGAQETQYF. The DNA for the CDR3 is TGCGCCAGCAGCCATATAGGGGCCCAAGAGACCCAGTACTTC.

In this sample, this clonotype turned up many times. The J gene is TRBJ2-1, the V gene TRBV29-1; D gene ambiguous. Deletions cut 0 bases from V and 6 bases from J, with 6 bases between. The CDR3 is made up of 12 amino acids. The germline V gene encodes CDR1 SQVTM and CDR2 ANQGSEA. CDR3 residues: CSVEDAGNEQFF. CDR3 DNA sequence: TGCAGCGTTGAAGACGCTGGCAATGAGCAGTTCTTC.

On this clonotype itself: With a much larger clone just one base away, this may be a read error. This chain uses TRBV7-9 with TRBJ2-3; no definite D call. Germline values: CDR1 SEHNR, CDR2 FQNEAQ (reference sequence). The length of the CDR3 is 12 residues. Trimming cost V 5 bases and J 3 bases, with 6 bases left between them. CDR3 coding DNA: TGTGCCAGCAGCAAAGGGACAGATACGCAGTATTTT. Its protein is CASSKGTDTQYF.

The V gene is TRBV4-1, the J gene TRBJ2-3; perhaps TRBD2 as D (6 bases). V was shortened by 6 bases and J by 1 base, with 8 bases between the two germline ends. The CDR3 sequence is 13 residues long. Germline V lookup: CDR1 MGHRA, CDR2 YSYEKL. CDR3 amino acids: CASRPGGTDTQYF. The DNA of the CDR3 is TGCGCCAGCAGGCCGGGGGGCACAGATACGCAGTATTTT.

This clonotype was detected only a few times. The chain joins TRBV15 to TRBJ2-3, with 10 bases fitting TRBD1. The V and J ends lost 6 bases and 4 bases, in that order; junction bases with no gene match: 7. Germline V gives CDR1 LNHNV, CDR2 YYDKDF (reference sequence). CDR3 length: 15 amino acids. The CDR3 region has the DNA TGTGCCACCAGGAGGGCCGGGACAGGGGCAGATACGCAGTATTTT. Translated, it gives CATRRAGTGADTQYF.

In its sample, this clonotype was seen a few times. Mismatch with germline at one junction end may stem from a read error. The rearrangement joins TRBV2 to TRBJ1-1, with a weak D call TRBD1 (5 bases). The germline gives CDR1 SNHLY, CDR2 FYNNEI. CDR3 length: 9 residues. In DNA form, the CDR3 reads TGTGCCACCTATGGGGGGGACGTCTTT. It yields the protein CATYGGDVF.

This clonotype was recorded a few times. V usage is TRBV12-3 or TRBV12-4 and J usage is TRBJ2-2, with 10 bases that match TRBD2. The V and J ends lost 1 base and 5 bases, in that order; junction bases with no gene match: 10. The CDR3 contains 18 residues. CDR3 protein: CASSLVAGGSLITGELFF. CDR3 DNA: TGTGCCAGCAGTTTAGTAGCGGGGGGCTCCTTAATTACCGGGGAGCTGTTTTTT.

In its sample, this clonotype was seen a few times. This chain uses TRBV4-1 with TRBJ1-5; maybe TRBD1 (5 bases). The CDR3 is made up of 16 amino acids. V lost 1 base, J lost 3 bases, and 13 bases lay in between. Germline CDR1 is MGHRA and CDR2 is YSYEKL. The CDR3 protein is CASSQVSSGPNQPQHF. CDR3 DNA sequence: TGCGCCAGCAGCCAAGTTTCGTCGGGGCCCAATCAGCCCCAGCATTTT.

The rearrangement links TRBV20-1 to TRBJ2-3; 10 bases map to TRBD2. Per the germline V gene, CDR1 is DFQATT and CDR2 is SNEGSKA (reference sequence). The junction had 10 bases not matched to a gene; V was cut back by 0 bases and J by 7 bases. The CDR3 consists of 16 residues. The CDR3 DNA follows: TGCAGTGCTAGAGATCAAGGAGCGGGGGGGTGGAATACGCAGTATTTT. Amino acid sequence: CSARDQGAGGWNTQYF.

This clonotype was counted a few times. The V and J genes are TRBV2 and TRBJ2-4, with D tentatively TRBD1 (6 bases). The CDR3 covers 16 residues. Germline CDR1 is SNHLY and CDR2 is FYNNEI. Trimming stripped 0 bases from V and 6 bases from J, with 15 bases between. The chain's CDR3 is CASSEAAGVLRNIQYF. The CDR3 DNA is TGTGCCAGCAGTGAAGCGGCAGGGGTGTTGAGAAACATTCAGTACTTC.

The rearrangement links TRBV11-2 to TRBJ2-7; D is unresolved. The germline V and J ends were trimmed by 1 base and 2 bases, with 18 bases remaining between them. CDR3 size: 17 residues. Looked up from germline, CDR1 is SGHAT and CDR2 is FQNNGV. The CDR3 spells CASSLGIGGGGTYEQYF. The CDR3 bases are TGTGCCAGCAGCTTAGGAATTGGCGGCGGTGGGACCTACGAGCAGTACTTC.

In its sample, this clonotype was seen a few times. The DNA is omitted, as the CDR3 cannot be located on it reliably, and the CDR3 follows TCRdb's listing. This chain connects TRBV23-1 to TRBJ2-2; the table's D call, TRBD2, has no DNA check behind it. TRBV23-1 is placed among ORFs of uncertain function. The CDR3 is made up of 14 amino acids, end residues included. CDR3 region: CASGGTSASGSCFF.

V is TRBV4-1 and J is TRBJ2-5, with 8 nucleotides matching TRBD2. The germline V gene has CDR1 MGHRA and CDR2 YSYEKL. The CDR3 length is 15 residues. Trimming cost V 4 bases and J 2 bases; bases outside gene matches: 6. The CDR3 nucleotides are TGCGCCAGCAGCCGCCTGGCGGGGGGACAAGAGACCCAGTACTTC. It codes for CASSRLAGGQETQYF.

The genes are TRBV4-1 and TRBJ1-5, with D unclear. CDR3 length equals 15 residues. Trimming removed 0 bases at V and 6 bases at J, with 12 bases between. Germline V CDR1 and CDR2: MGHRA, YSYEKL. CDR3 loop: CASSQDPGGSQPQHF. The DNA of the CDR3 is TGCGCCAGCAGCCAAGACCCCGGAGGAAGTCAGCCCCAGCATTTT.

This clonotype was recorded a few times. The J gene is TRBJ1-5, the V gene TRBV6-2 or TRBV6-3; 7 bases align to TRBD1. This CDR3 comprises 17 residues. J lost 6 bases, V lost 2 bases, and 13 bases had no gene match. Germline CDR1 reads MNHEY; CDR2 reads SVGEGT. CDR3 loop: CASSYLAGGGGGQPQHF. CDR3 DNA: TGTGCCAGCAGTTACCTCGCAGGGGGAGGAGGTGGTCAGCCCCAGCATTTT.

This clonotype was picked up a small number of times. V gene TRBV18 combines with J gene TRBJ1-1; maybe TRBD1 (5 bases). This CDR3 contains 14 residues. The germline V and J ends were trimmed by 4 bases and 0 bases, with 9 bases remaining between them. CDR1 is KGHSH and CDR2 is LQKENI in the germline V gene. In nucleotides, the CDR3 is TGTGCCAGCTCACGGGAGGGGCTGAACACTGAAGCTTTCTTT. Translation gives CASSREGLNTEAFF.

This clonotype was counted ten times or more. The rearrangement uses TRBV7-9 and TRBJ2-7, with no clear D. Trimming removed 3 bases at V and 2 bases at J, with 8 bases between. Germline assignment: CDR1 SEHNR and CDR2 FQNEAQ (reference sequence). The CDR3 spans 13 residues. Here the CDR3 reads CASSFPGTYEQYV. In DNA, the CDR3 is TGTGCCAGCAGCTTCCCCGGAACCTACGAGCAGTACGTC.

The chain carries TRBV6-5 and TRBJ1-2; the D is unclear. The CDR3 loop spans 15 amino acids. Between the trimmed V and J ends, which lost 0 bases and 7 bases, there was a span of 15 bases. Germline CDR1 and CDR2: MNHEY and SVGAGI. The CDR3 sequence: CASSYSRIIPPGYTF. The DNA for the CDR3 is TGTGCCAGCAGTTACTCAAGGATTATCCCCCCTGGCTACACCTTC.

This clonotype was counted many times. This rearrangement joins TRBV28 to TRBJ1-1; no definite D call. Trimming cost V 2 bases and J 1 base, with 5 bases left between them. The length of the CDR3 is 13 residues. Looked up from germline, CDR1 is MDHEN and CDR2 is SYDVKM. The CDR3: CASSLVTNTEAFF. CDR3 sequence (DNA): TGTGCCAGCAGTTTAGTAACGAACACTGAAGCTTTCTTT.

This clonotype has only a few counts. The chain is built from TRBV20-1 and TRBJ2-5, with TRBD2 matching over 8 bases. Germline lookup yields CDR1 DFQATT and CDR2 SNEGSKA (reference sequence). The CDR3 consists of 15 residues. The junction had 10 bases not matched to a gene; V was cut back by 3 bases and J by 4 bases. DNA for the CDR3: TGCAGTGCTAGGACAGTACCGGGGGGGCGAGAGACCCAGTACTTC. It is translated as CSARTVPGGRETQYF.

This clonotype has only a few counts. CDR3 residues: CASSSLGLAGISSYEQYV. The CDR3 DNA is TGTGCCAGCAGCTCACTTGGGTTGGCGGGAATAAGCTCCTACGAGCAGTACGTC. J is TRBJ2-7 and V is TRBV7-9; D is perhaps TRBD2 (6 bases). With 4 bases removed from V and 0 bases from J, the gap between germline ends came to 22 bases. The V gene's germline CDR1 is SEHNR and CDR2 FQNEAQ (reference sequence). This CDR3 has 18 residues.

This clonotype has a handful of counts. V usage is TRBV28 and J usage is TRBJ2-2, with D maybe TRBD2 (7 bases). V was cut by 5 bases and J by 3 bases, with 16 bases left in between. The CDR3 has 16 amino acids. Germline V lookup: CDR1 MDHEN, CDR2 SYDVKM. The CDR3 protein is CASSRWGGADTGELFF. The CDR3 DNA reads TGTGCCAGCAGTAGATGGGGGGGGGCCGACACCGGGGAGCTGTTTTTT.

At least ten counts were recorded for this clonotype. The CDR3 region is CASSYNTGELFF. The CDR3 DNA follows: TGTGCCAGCAGTTACAACACCGGGGAGCTGTTTTTT. The genes are TRBV6-5 and TRBJ2-2, with no clear D. The germline V and J ends were trimmed by 2 bases and 2 bases, with 0 bases remaining between them. CDR1 is MNHEY, CDR2 SVGAGI, per germline. The CDR3 length is 12 residues.

This clonotype has only a few counts. V is TRBV4-1 and J is TRBJ1-2; the D is unclear. Germline assignment: CDR1 MGHRA and CDR2 YSYEKL. Trimming cost V 2 bases and J 0 bases, with 13 bases left between them. This CDR3 comprises 16 residues. The DNA for the CDR3 is TGCGCCAGCAGCCAAAAGGCAGAGAAGCCTAACTATGGCTACACCTTC. This codes for CASSQKAEKPNYGYTF.